Sequencing of this TCR beta chain was carried out in a study of T cell repertoires in cytomegalovirus infection. Overall study: Recently identified HLA-C-restricted and well-studied HLA-B-restricted CMV epitopes were used.

The CDR3 loop spans 14 amino acids. Germline CDR1 is DFQATT and CDR2 is SNEGSKA (reference sequence). Trimming took 3 bases from V and 2 from J, leaving 13 bases between them. General study results and limits: Of the TCR beta families, the public ones yielded a cumulative frequency that identified carriers of CMV plus the relevant HLA.

TCRdb reprocessed the reads via MiXCR and lists one record per CDR3 protein. The table records hundreds of thousands of distinct CDR3 sequences, about 33% of them present only once. This clonotype occurred a few times. Antigen: not known. Here the sequenced sample was cultured PBMCs, taken from culture after CMV antigen stimulation. This receptor was identified in a human donor in good health (CMV status not recorded). Some clones in this sample may be carry-over from other donors' samples. The rearrangement links TRBV20-1 to TRBJ2-5; D may be TRBD1 or TRBD2 (5 bases each). The DNA for the CDR3 is TGCAGTGCTAGGTCCGGGACGGGACAAGAGACCCAGTACTTC. It specifies CSARSGTGQETQYF.